Below, one T cell receptor beta chain is given with its context. Antigen unknown. Clones were read by immunoSEQ multiplex PCR, and TCRdb kept only the in-frame ones, dropping some. The sample shows approximately 2,000 clones, 60% to 85% of them seen only once. Trimming left V 1 base short and J 1 base short, with 13 bases between. The CDR3 runs 16 residues. Germline V gives CDR1 LNHDA, CDR2 SQIVND (reference sequence). This sample is part of a study of chemoradiotherapy in HPV16-positive cancers. Broader study findings: Candidate HPV-specific clones and E7-related TCR motifs grew in tumor during treatment.

The J gene is TRBJ1-1, the V gene TRBV19; D is perhaps TRBD1 (5 bases). Sequenced here: tumor tissue, sampled from a patient who underwent chemoradiotherapy. The TCR was taken from a human donor with HPV-associated anogenital cancer. In DNA, the CDR3 is TGTGCCAGTAGTATAGTAACAGGAAATAAGAACACTGAAGCTTTCTTT. It translates to CASSIVTGNKNTEAFF.